This T cell receptor beta chain was recovered during a study of neurological immune-mediated disorders. The length of the CDR3 is 15 residues. V dropped 1 base and J dropped 4; count of bases not matched to a gene: 7. Germline V gene data show CDR1 as DFQATT and CDR2 as SNEGSKA (reference sequence). Notes on this clonotype: The antigen remains undetermined.

A 10-nucleotide random UMI tagged transcripts in template-switch 5'RACE cDNA synthesis. MiXCR, applied by TCRdb to the 5' RACE reads, yields one record per CDR3 protein. Altogether 20,000 to 30,000 distinct CDR3 sequences are present, about 13% being singletons, with the ten largest covering around 13%. PBMCs numbering 2 million and stored at -80 C yielded the unsorted libraries. Study-wide points: Patients with HTLV-1-associated myelopathy showed the most TCR clonal expansion. Those with multiple sclerosis showed the least, falling below healthy controls.

The V and J genes are TRBV20-1 and TRBJ2-5; 9 bases fit TRBD2. The sample comprised PBMCs. This clonotype was sampled from a woman aged 55-70 years with HTLV-1-associated myelopathy (HAM/TSP). The chain's CDR3 is CSARGGGRVLETQYF. Here the CDR3 DNA reads TGCAGTGCTAGAGGAGGCGGGAGGGTGCTAGAGACCCAGTACTTC.